This T cell receptor (beta chain) was captured by sequencing in a study of immune cell composition in non-small cell lung cancer. V trimming: 3 bases; J trimming: 5 bases; junction bases outside the gene matches: 11. CDR3 length: 17 amino acids. Germline CDR1 SGHRS, CDR2 YFSETQ. Normal lung was taken at the farthest possible site, at least 3 cm from tumour. This table comes from immunoSEQ multiplex PCR, and its TCRdb copy is limited to in-frame clones, with some not included. The sample lists under 3,500 clones; 70% to 80% were seen once. The clonotype was recovered from a human donor with non-small cell lung cancer. The chain recombines TRBV5-1 with TRBJ2-5, with 12 bases lining up with TRBD1. The sample consisted of non-adjacent lung tissue. The CDR3 DNA is TGCGCCAGCAGCTCCGAATTCGGGACAGGGGGCGGGGAGACCCAGTACTTC. Amino acid sequence: CASSSEFGTGGGETQYF.